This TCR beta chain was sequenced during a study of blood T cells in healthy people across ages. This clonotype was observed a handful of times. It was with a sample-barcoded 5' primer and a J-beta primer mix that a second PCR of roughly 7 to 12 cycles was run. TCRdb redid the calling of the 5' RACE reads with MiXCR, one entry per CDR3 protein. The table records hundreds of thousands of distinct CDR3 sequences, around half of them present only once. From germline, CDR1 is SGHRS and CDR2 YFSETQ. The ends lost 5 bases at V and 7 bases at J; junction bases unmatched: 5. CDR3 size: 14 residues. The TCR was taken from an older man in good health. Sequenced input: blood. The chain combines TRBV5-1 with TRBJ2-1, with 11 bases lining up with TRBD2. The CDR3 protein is CASRGTSGQNEQFF. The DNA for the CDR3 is TGCGCCAGCAGAGGGACTAGCGGTCAGAATGAGCAGTTCTTC.